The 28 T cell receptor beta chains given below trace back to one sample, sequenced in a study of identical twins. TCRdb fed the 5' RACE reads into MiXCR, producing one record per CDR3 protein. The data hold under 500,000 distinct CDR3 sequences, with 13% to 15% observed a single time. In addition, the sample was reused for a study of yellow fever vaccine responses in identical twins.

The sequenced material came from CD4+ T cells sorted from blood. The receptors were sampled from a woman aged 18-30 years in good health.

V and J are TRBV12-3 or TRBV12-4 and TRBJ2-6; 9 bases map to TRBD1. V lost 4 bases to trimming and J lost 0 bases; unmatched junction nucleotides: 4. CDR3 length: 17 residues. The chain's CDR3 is CASSSGTGNSGANVLTF. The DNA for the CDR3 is TGTGCCAGCAGTTCAGGGACAGGGAACTCTGGGGCCAACGTCCTGACTTTC.

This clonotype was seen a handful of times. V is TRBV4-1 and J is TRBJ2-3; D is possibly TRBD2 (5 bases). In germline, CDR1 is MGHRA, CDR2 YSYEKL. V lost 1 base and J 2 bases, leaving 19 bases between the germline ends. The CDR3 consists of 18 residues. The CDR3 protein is CASSQGSTNRGSTDTQYF. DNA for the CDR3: TGCGCCAGCAGCCAAGGGTCCACTAATCGAGGGTCCACAGATACGCAGTATTTT.

The CDR3 protein is CASSFEGKHSTDTQYF. For the CDR3, the DNA is TGTGCCAGCAGTTTTGAGGGAAAGCATAGCACAGATACGCAGTATTTT. V and J are TRBV27 and TRBJ2-3; tentative D call: TRBD2 (5 bases). The germline CDR1 and CDR2 sequences are MNHEY and SMNVEV (reference sequence). Trimming removed 3 bases from V and 0 bases from J, with 13 bases in between. The CDR3 length is 16 residues.

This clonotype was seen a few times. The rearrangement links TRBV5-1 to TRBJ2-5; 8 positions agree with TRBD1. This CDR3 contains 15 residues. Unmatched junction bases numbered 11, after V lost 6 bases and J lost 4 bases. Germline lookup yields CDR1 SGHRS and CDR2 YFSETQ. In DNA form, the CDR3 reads TGCGCCAGCATGGCGGAGCAGGGGGCAGGAGAGACCCAGTACTTC. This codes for CASMAEQGAGETQYF.

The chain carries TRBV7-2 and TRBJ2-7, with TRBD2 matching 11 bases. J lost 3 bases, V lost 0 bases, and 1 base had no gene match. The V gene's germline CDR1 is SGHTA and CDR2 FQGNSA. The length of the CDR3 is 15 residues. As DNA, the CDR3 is TGTGCCAGCAGCTTAGCGGGACTAGCGGACTACGAGCAGTACTTC. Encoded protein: CASSLAGLADYEQYF.

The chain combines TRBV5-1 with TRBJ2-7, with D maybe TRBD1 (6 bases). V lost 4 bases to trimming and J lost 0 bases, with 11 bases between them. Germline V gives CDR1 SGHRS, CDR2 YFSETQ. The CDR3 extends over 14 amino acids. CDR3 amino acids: CASSPLQGSYEQYF. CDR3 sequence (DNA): TGCGCCAGCAGCCCACTACAGGGCTCCTACGAGCAGTACTTC.

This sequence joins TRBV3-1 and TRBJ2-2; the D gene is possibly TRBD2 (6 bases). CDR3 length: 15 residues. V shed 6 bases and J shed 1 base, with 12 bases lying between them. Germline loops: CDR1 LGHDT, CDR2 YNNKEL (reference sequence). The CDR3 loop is CASRPWGENTGELFF. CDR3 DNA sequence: TGTGCCAGCAGGCCGTGGGGGGAGAACACCGGGGAGCTGTTTTTT.

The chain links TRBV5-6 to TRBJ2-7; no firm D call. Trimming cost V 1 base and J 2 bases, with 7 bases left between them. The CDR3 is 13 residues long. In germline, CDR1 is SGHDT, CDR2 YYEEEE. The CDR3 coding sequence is TGTGCCAGCAGCTTGAGAAGGACCTACGAGCAGTACTTC. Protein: CASSLRRTYEQYF.

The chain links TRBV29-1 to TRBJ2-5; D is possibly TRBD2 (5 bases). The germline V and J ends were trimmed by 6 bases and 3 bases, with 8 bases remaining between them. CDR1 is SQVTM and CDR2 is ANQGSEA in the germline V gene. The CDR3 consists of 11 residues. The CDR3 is CSVKEEETQYF. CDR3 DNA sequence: TGCAGCGTGAAGGAGGAAGAGACCCAGTACTTC.

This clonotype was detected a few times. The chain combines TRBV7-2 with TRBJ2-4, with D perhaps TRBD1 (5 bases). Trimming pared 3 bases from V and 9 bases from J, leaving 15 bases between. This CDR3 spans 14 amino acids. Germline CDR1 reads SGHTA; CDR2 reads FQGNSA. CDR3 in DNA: TGTGCCAGCAGCTTCAGGACAAGGGAAAGCATTCAGTACTTC. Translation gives CASSFRTRESIQYF.

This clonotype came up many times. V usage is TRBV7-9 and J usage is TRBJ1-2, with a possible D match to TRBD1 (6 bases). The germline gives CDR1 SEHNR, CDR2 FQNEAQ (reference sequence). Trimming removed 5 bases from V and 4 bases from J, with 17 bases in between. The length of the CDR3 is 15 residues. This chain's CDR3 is CASSPQYEGGYGYTF. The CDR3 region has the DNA TGTGCCAGCAGCCCCCAGTACGAGGGGGGCTATGGCTACACCTTC.

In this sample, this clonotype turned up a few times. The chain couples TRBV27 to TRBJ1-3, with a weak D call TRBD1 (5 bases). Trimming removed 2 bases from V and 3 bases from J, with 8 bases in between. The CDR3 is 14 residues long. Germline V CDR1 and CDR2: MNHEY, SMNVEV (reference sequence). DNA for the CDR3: TGTGCCAGCAGTTTACGCGGGGGTGGAAACACCATATATTTT. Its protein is CASSLRGGGNTIYF.

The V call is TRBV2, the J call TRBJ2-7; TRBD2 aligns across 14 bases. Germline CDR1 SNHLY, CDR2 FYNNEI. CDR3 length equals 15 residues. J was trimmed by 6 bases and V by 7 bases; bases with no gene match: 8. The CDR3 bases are TGTGCCAGCACCTACTTAGGACTAGCGGGGGGCGAGCAGTACTTC. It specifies CASTYLGLAGGEQYF.

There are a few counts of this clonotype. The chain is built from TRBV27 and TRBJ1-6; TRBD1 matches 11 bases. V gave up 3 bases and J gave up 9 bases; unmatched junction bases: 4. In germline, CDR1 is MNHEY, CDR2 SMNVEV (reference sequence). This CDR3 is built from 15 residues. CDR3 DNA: TGTGCCAGCAGTTTCCGGACAGGGGGCAGTTCACCCCTCCACTTT. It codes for CASSFRTGGSSPLHF.

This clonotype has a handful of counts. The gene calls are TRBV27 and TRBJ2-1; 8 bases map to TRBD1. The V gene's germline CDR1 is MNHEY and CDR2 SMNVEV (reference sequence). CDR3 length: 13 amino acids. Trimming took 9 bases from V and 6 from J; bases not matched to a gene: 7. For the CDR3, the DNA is TGTGCCAGTAGACAGGGGTGGGTCAATGAGCAGTTCTTC. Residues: CASRQGWVNEQFF.

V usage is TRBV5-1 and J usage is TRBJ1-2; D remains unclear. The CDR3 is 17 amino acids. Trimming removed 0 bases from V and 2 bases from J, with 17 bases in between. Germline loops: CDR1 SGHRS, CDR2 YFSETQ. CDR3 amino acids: CASSLAGSGGPNYGYTF. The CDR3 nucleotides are TGCGCCAGCAGCTTGGCCGGCTCGGGCGGTCCCAACTATGGCTACACCTTC.

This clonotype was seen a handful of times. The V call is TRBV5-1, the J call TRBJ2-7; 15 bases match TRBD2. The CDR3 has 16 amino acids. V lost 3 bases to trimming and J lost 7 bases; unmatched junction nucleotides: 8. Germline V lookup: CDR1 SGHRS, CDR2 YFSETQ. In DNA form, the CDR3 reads TGCGCCAGCAGCTATGGACTAGCGGGAGGGCCGGGAGAGCAGTACTTC. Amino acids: CASSYGLAGGPGEQYF.

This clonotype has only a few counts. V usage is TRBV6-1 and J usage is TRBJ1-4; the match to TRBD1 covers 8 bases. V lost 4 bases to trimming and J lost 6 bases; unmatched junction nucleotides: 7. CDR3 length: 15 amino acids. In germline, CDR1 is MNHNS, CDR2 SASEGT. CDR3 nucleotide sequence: TGTGCCAGCAGTGGGTCAGGGGGCTCTGATGAAAAACTGTTTTTT. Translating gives CASSGSGGSDEKLFF.

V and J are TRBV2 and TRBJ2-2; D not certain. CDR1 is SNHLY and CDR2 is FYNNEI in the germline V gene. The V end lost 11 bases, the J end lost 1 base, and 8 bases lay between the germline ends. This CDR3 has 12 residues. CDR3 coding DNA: TGTGCCGCGAAGGGGAACACCGGGGAGCTGTTTTTT. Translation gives CAAKGNTGELFF.

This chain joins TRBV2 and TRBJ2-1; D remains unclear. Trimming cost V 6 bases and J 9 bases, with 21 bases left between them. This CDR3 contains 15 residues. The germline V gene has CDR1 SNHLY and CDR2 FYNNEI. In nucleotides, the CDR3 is TGTGCCAGCAGACCCTTTGGAGAACTGAGGCTTGAGCAGTTCTTC. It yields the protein CASRPFGELRLEQFF.

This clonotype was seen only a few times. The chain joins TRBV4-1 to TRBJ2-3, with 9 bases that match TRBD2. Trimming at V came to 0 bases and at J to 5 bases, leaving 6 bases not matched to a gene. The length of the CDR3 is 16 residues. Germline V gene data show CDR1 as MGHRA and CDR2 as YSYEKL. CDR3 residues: CASSQDGLAGLDTQYF. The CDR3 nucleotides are TGCGCCAGCAGCCAAGATGGGCTAGCGGGATTAGATACGCAGTATTTT.

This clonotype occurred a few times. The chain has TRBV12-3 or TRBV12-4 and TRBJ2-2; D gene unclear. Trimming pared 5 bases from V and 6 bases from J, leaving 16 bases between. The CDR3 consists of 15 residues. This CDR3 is CASSPVRDLPGELFF. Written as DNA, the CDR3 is TGTGCCAGCAGTCCCGTAAGGGATCTCCCCGGGGAGCTGTTTTTT.

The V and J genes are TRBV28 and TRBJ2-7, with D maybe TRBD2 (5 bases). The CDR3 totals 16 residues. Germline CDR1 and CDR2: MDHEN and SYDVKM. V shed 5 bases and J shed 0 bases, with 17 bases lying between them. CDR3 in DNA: TGTGCCAGCAGTGTTCTAGCAACGGGGAGCTCCTACGAGCAGTACTTC. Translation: CASSVLATGSSYEQYF.

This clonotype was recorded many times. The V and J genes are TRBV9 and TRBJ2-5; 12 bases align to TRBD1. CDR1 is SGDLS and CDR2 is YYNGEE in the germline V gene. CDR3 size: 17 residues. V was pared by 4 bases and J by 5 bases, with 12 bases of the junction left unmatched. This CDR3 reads CASSITGTGGVRETQYF. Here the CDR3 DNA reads TGTGCCAGCAGCATAACCGGGACAGGGGGCGTTCGGGAGACCCAGTACTTC.

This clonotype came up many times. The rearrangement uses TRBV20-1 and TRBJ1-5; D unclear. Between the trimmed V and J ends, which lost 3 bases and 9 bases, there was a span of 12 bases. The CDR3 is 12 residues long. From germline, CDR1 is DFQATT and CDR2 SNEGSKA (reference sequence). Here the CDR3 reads CSARRLGRPQHF. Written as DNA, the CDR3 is TGCAGTGCTAGGAGGCTGGGGAGGCCCCAGCATTTT.

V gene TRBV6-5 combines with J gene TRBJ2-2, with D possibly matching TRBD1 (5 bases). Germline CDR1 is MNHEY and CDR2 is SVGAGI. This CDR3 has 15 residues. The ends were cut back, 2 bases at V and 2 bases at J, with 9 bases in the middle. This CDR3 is CASSYAQGNTGELFF. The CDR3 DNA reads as TGTGCCAGCAGTTACGCGCAGGGCAACACCGGGGAGCTGTTTTTT.

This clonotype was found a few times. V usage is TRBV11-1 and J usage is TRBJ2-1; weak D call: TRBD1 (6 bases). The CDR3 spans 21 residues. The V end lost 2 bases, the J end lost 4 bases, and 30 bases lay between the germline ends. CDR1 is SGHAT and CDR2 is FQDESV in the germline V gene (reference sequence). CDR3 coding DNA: TGTGCCAGCAGCTTACCACCGGCAGGTTCAACCGGGACAACAGGATACAATGAGCAGTTCTTC. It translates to CASSLPPAGSTGTTGYNEQFF.

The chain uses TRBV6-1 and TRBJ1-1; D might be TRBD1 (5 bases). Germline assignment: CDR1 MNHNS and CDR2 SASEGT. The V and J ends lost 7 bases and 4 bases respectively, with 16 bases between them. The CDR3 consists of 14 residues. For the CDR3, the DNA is TGTGCCAGCACCACTAAGGCGGGGGGCACTGAAGCTTTCTTT. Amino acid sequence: CASTTKAGGTEAFF.